The 25 T cell receptor beta chains below all came from one sample that was sequenced in a study of blood T cells in healthy people across ages. A second PCR, run for roughly 6 to 11 cycles, used a sample-barcoded 5' primer plus a J-beta primer mix. In TCRdb, the 5' RACE reads were re-called with MiXCR into one record per CDR3 protein. The sample holds about 1.8 million distinct CDR3 sequences, about 49% seen once. Sequenced: blood. Receptors were obtained from a woman aged 40-49 years in good health.

V usage is TRBV28 and J usage is TRBJ2-7; D possibly corresponds to TRBD2 (5 bases). Germline V gene sequence: CDR1 MDHEN, CDR2 SYDVKM. Deletions cut 5 bases from V and 2 bases from J, with 19 bases between. The CDR3 has 16 residues. Here the CDR3 reads CASSPPLGLRPYEQYF. CDR3 DNA sequence: TGTGCCAGCAGTCCCCCCCTCGGACTGCGGCCCTACGAGCAGTACTTC.

The chain combines TRBV18 with TRBJ2-1; 9 bases are a match to TRBD2. This CDR3 comprises 17 residues. The germline V gene has CDR1 KGHSH and CDR2 LQKENI. The V segment lost 2 bases and the J segment 8 bases; nucleotides outside the gene matches: 13. DNA for the CDR3: TGTGCCAGCTCACCAACGGTTGGGGCTAGCGGGGCCGATGAGCAGTTCTTC. It specifies CASSPTVGASGADEQFF.

In this sample, this clonotype turned up a few times. The rearrangement links TRBV28 to TRBJ2-3; D tentatively reads TRBD1 or TRBD2 (5 bases each). Germline V gene data show CDR1 as MDHEN and CDR2 as SYDVKM. V shed 6 bases and J shed 1 base, with 8 bases lying between them. The CDR3 contains 13 residues. The CDR3 loop is CASRGDGTDTQYF. CDR3 coding DNA: TGTGCCAGCAGGGGGGACGGCACAGATACGCAGTATTTT.

V usage is TRBV6-5 and J usage is TRBJ2-4, with TRBD1 matching over 11 bases. The CDR3 is 14 amino acids. Per germline, CDR1 MNHEY and CDR2 SVGAGI. J gave up 5 bases and V 7 bases, and 4 bases lay outside the gene matches. The CDR3 DNA is TGTGCCAGCACTGCGGGACAGGGGGAAAACATTCAGTACTTC. Its protein product is CASTAGQGENIQYF.

The J gene is TRBJ2-5, the V gene TRBV7-9; D may match TRBD1 or TRBD2 (5 bases each). Per germline, CDR1 SEHNR and CDR2 FQNEAQ (reference sequence). The CDR3 is made up of 15 amino acids. V was trimmed by 1 base and J by 4 bases, leaving 13 bases between them. DNA of the CDR3: TGTGCCAGCAGCTTAGGGTCGGGGCAGAGAGAGACCCAGTACTTC. It codes for CASSLGSGQRETQYF.

This sequence joins TRBV7-9 and TRBJ2-5, with 7 bases identical to TRBD1. Germline V CDR1 and CDR2: SEHNR, FQNEAQ (reference sequence). The CDR3 totals 15 residues. V gave up 4 bases and J gave up 4 bases; unmatched junction bases: 9. CDR3 sequence reads: CASSSGTAEGETQYF. CDR3 coding DNA: TGTGCCAGCAGCTCCGGGACAGCCGAGGGAGAGACCCAGTACTTC.

The V and J genes are TRBV15 and TRBJ2-1; D is ambiguous. TRBJ2-7 explains the end of the DNA better; the J call may be wrong. CDR1 is LNHNV, CDR2 YYDKDF, per germline (reference sequence). The CDR3 spans 16 residues. The CDR3 nucleotides read TGTGCCACCAGCAGAGATGTCCTCGCCCCCTACAATGAGCAGTACTTC. Residues: CATSRDVLAPYNEQYF.

This clonotype was counted between two and nine times. CDR3 nucleotides: TGTGCCAGCAGTCCTCGACATTCCTACGAGCAGTACTTC. Translated: CASSPRHSYEQYF. The rearrangement uses TRBV12-3 or TRBV12-4 and TRBJ2-7; D is unclear. V lost 5 bases and J lost 1, with 9 bases in between. The CDR3 consists of 13 residues.

This chain joins TRBV24-1 and TRBJ2-5; 9 positions match TRBD1. J gave up 11 bases and V 5 bases, and 14 bases lay outside the gene matches. Germline loops: CDR1 KGHDR, CDR2 SFDVKD. This CDR3 is 15 amino acids long. CDR3 protein: CATSGKGTGYNEQYF. The CDR3 DNA is TGTGCCACCAGTGGAAAGGGGACAGGGTACAATGAGCAGTACTTC.

This sequence joins TRBV6-6 and TRBJ2-1; possible D gene TRBD1, 6 bases. CDR3 length equals 13 residues. The germline V and J ends were trimmed by 6 bases and 2 bases, with 8 bases remaining between them. Per the germline V gene, CDR1 is MNHNY and CDR2 is SVGAGI (reference sequence). CDR3 protein: CASRGATYNEQFF. The CDR3 DNA reads as TGTGCCAGCAGGGGGGCCACCTACAATGAGCAGTTCTTC.

The chain carries TRBV12-3 or TRBV12-4 and TRBJ2-3; D gene ambiguous. Trimming cost V 3 bases and J 4 bases, with 8 bases left between them. The CDR3 totals 13 residues. CDR3 sequence: CASSFEFSDTQYF. The DNA of the CDR3 is TGTGCCAGCAGTTTTGAGTTCTCAGATACGCAGTATTTT.

This clonotype turned up a few times. The J gene is TRBJ2-7, the V gene TRBV4-2; weak D call: TRBD1 (6 bases). The V gene's germline CDR1 is LGHNA and CDR2 YNFKEQ. Trimming removed 0 bases at V and 4 bases at J, with 16 bases between. The CDR3 sequence is 16 residues long. The CDR3 nucleotides read TGTGCCAGCAGCCAAGATGGGGGCAGAGAACTTTACGAGCAGTACTTC. Its protein is CASSQDGGRELYEQYF.

This chain joins TRBV27 and TRBJ2-3; tentatively, D is TRBD2 (5 bases). Trimming took off 5 bases at V and 3 bases at J, with 15 bases between the two ends. The CDR3 spans 15 residues. Germline CDR1 reads MNHEY; CDR2 reads SMNVEV (reference sequence). In DNA, the CDR3 is TGTGCCAGCAGTCACTCGGGATACGGTACAGATACGCAGTATTTT. It codes for CASSHSGYGTDTQYF.

The chain is built from TRBV20-1 and TRBJ1-2; D gene ambiguous. Per the germline V gene, CDR1 is DFQATT and CDR2 is SNEGSKA (reference sequence). Trimming removed 3 bases from V and 5 bases from J, with 10 bases in between. This CDR3 contains 12 residues. CDR3 region: CSASTAAYGYTF. The CDR3 DNA reads TGCAGTGCTAGTACGGCGGCTTATGGCTACACCTTC.

The V and J genes are TRBV28 and TRBJ2-1, with D perhaps TRBD2 (5 bases). This CDR3 region has 15 residues. V lost 8 bases to trimming and J lost 0 bases, with 14 bases between them. Germline CDR1 and CDR2: MDHEN and SYDVKM. The CDR3 DNA reads as TGTGCCAGCCATCCGGGGTACAGCTCCTACAATGAGCAGTTCTTC. Its translation is CASHPGYSSYNEQFF.

CDR3 protein: CASSSRDSFTYEQYF. CDR3 DNA sequence: TGTGCCAGCAGTTCCCGGGACAGTTTTACCTACGAGCAGTACTTC. The chain has TRBV28 and TRBJ2-7, with 7 bases identical to TRBD1. The CDR3 loop spans 15 amino acids. CDR1 and CDR2 from the germline V gene are MDHEN and SYDVKM. After removal of 4 bases from V and 2 bases from J, the junction contained 8 bases not matched to a gene.

The J gene is TRBJ2-3, the V gene TRBV20-1; D possibly corresponds to TRBD1 (6 bases). V was shortened by 5 bases and J by 2 bases, with 17 bases between the two germline ends. CDR3 length: 15 residues. CDR1 and CDR2 (germline): DFQATT, SNEGSKA (reference sequence). In nucleotides, the CDR3 is TGCAGTGCTGGACCGGGACATAACCCCACAGATACGCAGTATTTT. It codes for CSAGPGHNPTDTQYF.

This clonotype was seen repeatedly, ten times or more. V usage is TRBV29-1 and J usage is TRBJ2-7; 7 nucleotides agree with TRBD1. With V trimmed by 4 bases and J by 3 bases, 3 bases remained unmatched. The CDR3 totals 12 residues. The germline CDR1 and CDR2 sequences are SQVTM and ANQGSEA. The CDR3 nucleotides read TGCAGCGTTGCGACAGGGATCTACGAGCAGTACTTC. Translating gives CSVATGIYEQYF.

The chain combines TRBV10-3 with TRBJ2-7; the D gene is possibly TRBD2 (6 bases). The CDR3 is 12 residues long. The V end lost 5 bases, the J end lost 3 bases, and 8 bases lay between the germline ends. CDR1 and CDR2 from the germline V gene are ENHRY and SYGVKD. The CDR3 sequence: CAISPGLYEQYF. The CDR3 DNA follows: TGTGCCATCAGTCCGGGACTCTACGAGCAGTACTTC.

This chain uses TRBV7-9 with TRBJ1-1, with D possibly matching TRBD1 (5 bases). V was shortened by 0 bases and J by 9 bases, with 8 bases between the two germline ends. The CDR3 totals 12 residues. The germline V gene has CDR1 SEHNR and CDR2 FQNEAQ (reference sequence). The CDR3 DNA follows: TGTGCCAGCAGCTTAGCCTCGGGGCAAGCTTTCTTT. This codes for CASSLASGQAFF.

The V call is TRBV6-1, the J call TRBJ2-7; 7 bases are shared with TRBD1. CDR3 length: 15 amino acids. Germline V gene lookup returns CDR1 MNHNS and CDR2 SASEGT. With V trimmed by 2 bases and J by 4 bases, 8 bases remained unmatched. The CDR3 nucleotides read TGTGCCAGCAGTGAATACGGCAGGGGGATTTACGAGCAGTACTTC. Its translation: CASSEYGRGIYEQYF.

A few counts support this clonotype. The CDR3 loop is CASSVGKETQYF. The CDR3 coding sequence is TGTGCCAGCAGTGTAGGGAAAGAGACCCAGTACTTC. The chain combines TRBV2 with TRBJ2-5; no reliable D call. The V gene's germline CDR1 is SNHLY and CDR2 FYNNEI. V shed 4 bases and J shed 3 bases, with 6 bases lying between them. The CDR3 has 12 residues.

The chain is built from TRBV7-6 and TRBJ2-1; D ambiguous. The CDR3 length is 17 residues. In germline, CDR1 is SGHVS, CDR2 FNYEAQ. The ends were cut back, 4 bases at V and 5 bases at J, with 21 bases in the middle. CDR3 sequence: CASSSGFPGQANNEQFF. The CDR3 region has the DNA TGTGCCAGCAGCTCTGGCTTTCCCGGGCAGGCCAACAATGAGCAGTTCTTC.

The chain recombines TRBV4-3 with TRBJ1-2, with 8 bases lining up with TRBD1. The V gene end was trimmed by 3 bases and the J gene end by 0 bases; junction bases not matched to a gene: 9. Germline V lookup: CDR1 LGHNA, CDR2 YSLEER. The CDR3 loop spans 17 amino acids. CDR3 DNA: TGCGCCAGCAGCCAGGGTTTGTCGGGACAGGCTAACTATGGCTACACCTTC. Amino acid sequence: CASSQGLSGQANYGYTF.

J is TRBJ2-1 and V is TRBV6-1, with D tentatively TRBD1 or TRBD2 (7 bases each). The CDR3 covers 15 residues. Germline-derived CDR1 and CDR2 are MNHNS and SASEGT. The ends were cut back, 10 bases at V and 6 bases at J, with 22 bases in the middle. CDR3 sequence (DNA): TGTGCCACCGTGCAGGAACCAGGGGGGGGCAATGAGCAGTTCTTC. This codes for CATVQEPGGGNEQFF.